The rows below give T cell receptor beta chains drawn from one sample of a study of blood T cell repertoires in COVID-19. The table came from immunoSEQ multiplex PCR; TCRdb's copy has only in-frame clones and leaves some out. Among about 270,000 clones, 85% were seen once, and the ten largest hold 8.5% to 9.5%. The source material was PBMCs or T cells enriched from blood (not recorded which). Receptors originate from a woman aged 45-65 years with acute COVID-19. CDR3s leave out the opening cysteine and the closing phenylalanine or tryptophan. The size entry is marked missing in some rows and otherwise reads once, few, many or a size class.

ASSLQGQSTDTQY	.	TRBV27	TRBJ2-3
ASSPPGLAGTDTQY	.	TRBV18	TRBJ2-3
ASSFMRGQRDTQY	once	TRBV7-2	TRBJ2-3
ASSLKSPGGSEAF	.	TRBV7-3	TRBJ1-1
ASSQGQGAGNQPQH	.	TRBV3-1/TRBV3-2	TRBJ1-5
ASSPLLAGTQETQY	few	TRBV4-3	TRBJ2-5
ASRYEGTGTYEQY	.	TRBV19	TRBJ2-7
ASSGGQGVSGANVLT	.	TRBV6-1	TRBJ2-6
ASNPGLANTGELF	.	TRBV6-5	TRBJ2-2
SVEGLGSTDTQY	.	TRBV29-1	TRBJ2-3
ASANSGGSPLH	.	TRBV12-5	TRBJ1-6
AWSVGGTNEKLF	.	TRBV30	TRBJ1-4
ASSLGGLAGGPYNEQF	.	TRBV7-6	TRBJ2-1
ATSDPQGPGTDTQY	.	TRBV24-1	TRBJ2-3
ATSSSGSGQF	.	TRBV24-1	TRBJ2-1
ASSSSTEQF	.	TRBV12-3/TRBV12-4	TRBJ2-1
ASRGGTEDPREY	few	TRBV6-6	TRBJ2-7
AWSSTGIYGYT	.	TRBV30	TRBJ1-2
ASSITGTGGEQY	.	TRBV19	TRBJ2-7
ASEVAYSNQPQH	.	TRBV2	TRBJ1-5
ASSQDPWRGDTQY	.	TRBV4-3	TRBJ2-3
ASSPSRAYEQY	few	TRBV5-6	TRBJ2-7
ASSQVRVNTGELF	.	TRBV14	TRBJ2-2